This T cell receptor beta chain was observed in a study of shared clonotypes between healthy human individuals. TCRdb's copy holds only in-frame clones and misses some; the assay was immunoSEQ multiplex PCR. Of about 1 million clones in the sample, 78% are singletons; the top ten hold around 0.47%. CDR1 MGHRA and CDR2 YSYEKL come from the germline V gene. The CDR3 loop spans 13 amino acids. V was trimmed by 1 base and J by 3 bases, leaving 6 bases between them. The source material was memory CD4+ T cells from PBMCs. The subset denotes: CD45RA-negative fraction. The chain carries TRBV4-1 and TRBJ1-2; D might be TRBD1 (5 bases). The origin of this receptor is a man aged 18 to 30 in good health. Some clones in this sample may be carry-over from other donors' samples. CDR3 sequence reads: CASSQGGYYGYTF. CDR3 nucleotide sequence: TGCGCCAGCAGCCAAGGGGGGTACTATGGCTACACCTTC.